Listed here are 12 T cell receptor beta chains from one sample, sequenced in a study of blood T cell repertoires in COVID-19. Only in-frame clones appear in the TCRdb table, and some are missing; sequencing was by immunoSEQ multiplex PCR. In the table there are 470,000 or so clones, roughly 91% of which are singletons. Sequencing used peripheral blood. The receptors come from a woman in her thirties with acute or convalescent COVID-19.

V is TRBV11-3 and J is TRBJ2-2; D possibly corresponds to TRBD1 (6 bases). Germline-derived CDR1 and CDR2 are SGHNT and YENEEA. V lost 5 bases to trimming and J lost 7 bases, with 11 bases between them. The CDR3 is 13 amino acids. The CDR3 loop is CASSQTGFGELFF. In nucleotides, the CDR3 is TGTGCCAGCAGCCAAACAGGGTTCGGGGAGCTGTTTTTT.

This chain joins TRBV27 and TRBJ2-1, with TRBD2 matching 11 bases. The germline CDR1 and CDR2 sequences are MNHEY and SMNVEV (reference sequence). This CDR3 region has 17 residues. V was pared by 2 bases and J by 3 bases, with 6 bases of the junction left unmatched. CDR3 region: CASSLASGGPLYNEQFF. The DNA of the CDR3 is TGTGCCAGCAGTTTAGCTAGCGGGGGGCCCCTCTACAATGAGCAGTTCTTC.

The V gene is TRBV5-4, the J gene TRBJ2-1, with 9 bases matching TRBD2. The CDR3 is made up of 16 amino acids. Trimming took 4 bases from V and 7 from J; bases not matched to a gene: 12. Germline CDR1 and CDR2: SGHNT and YYREEE (reference sequence). The CDR3 DNA reads as TGTGCCAGCAGCCCCCGGGGGTGGAGCGGGGGGAATGAGCAGTTCTTC. The encoded protein is CASSPRGWSGGNEQFF. Full variable domain (outside the CDR3, taken from reference TRBV5-4 and TRBJ2-1): ETGVTQSPTHLIKTRGQQVTLRCSSQSGHNTVSWYQQALGQGPQFIFQYYREEENGRGNFPPRFSGLQFPNYSSELNVNALELDDSALYLCASSPRGWSGGNEQFFGPGTRLTVL.

CDR3 amino acids: CASSLEQGPWSGYTF. CDR3 DNA sequence: TGTGCCAGCAGCTTGGAGCAGGGGCCATGGTCGGGCTACACCTTC. The chain is built from TRBV5-4 and TRBJ1-2; possibly TRBD1 for D (6 bases). The V end was cut by 0 bases, the J end by 8 bases, with 17 bases between. The CDR3 is 15 amino acids. CDR1 and CDR2 (germline): SGHNT, YYREEE (reference sequence).

This clone was detected only a few times. The genes are TRBV30 and TRBJ1-2, with TRBD1 matching 7 bases. This CDR3 contains 14 residues. The trim removed 7 bases at V and 1 base at J, leaving 9 bases unmatched. Germline V gene lookup returns CDR1 GTSNPN and CDR2 SVGIG (reference sequence). The CDR3 sequence: CASFLTGRNYGYTF. In DNA, the CDR3 is TGTGCCTCCTTTCTGACAGGGCGTAACTATGGCTACACCTTC. Full variable domain (outside the CDR3, taken from reference TRBV30 and TRBJ1-2): SQTIHQWPATLVQPVGSPLSLECTVEGTSNPNLYWYRQAAGRGLQLLFYSVGIGQISSEVPQNLSASRPQDRQFILSSKKLLLSDSGFYLCASFLTGRNYGYTFGSGTRLTVV.

V usage is TRBV28 and J usage is TRBJ1-6; D not certain. V was pared by 6 bases and J by 7 bases, with 10 bases between. The germline CDR1 and CDR2 sequences are MDHEN and SYDVKM. The CDR3 has 13 amino acids. This chain's CDR3 is CASSVKPNSPLHF. The CDR3 DNA sequence: TGTGCCAGCAGCGTGAAGCCCAATTCACCCCTCCACTTT. Supplemented by reference TRBV28 and TRBJ1-6, the full variable domain reads DVKVTQSSRYLVKRTGEKVFLECVQDMDHENMFWYRQDPGLGLRLIYFSYDVKMKEKGDIPEGYSVSREKKERFSLILESASTNQTSMYLCASSVKPNSPLHFGNGTRLTVT.

This sequence joins TRBV6-5 and TRBJ1-5; TRBD1 aligns across 8 bases. Germline V gene lookup returns CDR1 MNHEY and CDR2 SVGAGI. The trim removed 6 bases at V and 4 bases at J, leaving 2 bases unmatched. The CDR3 loop spans 13 amino acids. The CDR3 sequence is CASSRDRNQPQHF. The DNA for the CDR3 is TGTGCCAGCAGCCGGGACAGGAATCAGCCCCAGCATTTT.

The gene calls are TRBV21-1 and TRBJ2-1; the table's TRBD1 call for D was not verified on the DNA. TRBV21-1 is labeled a pseudogene. There are 14 residues in the CDR3. The chain's CDR3 is CASTNKVRGNEQFF. CDR3 nucleotides: TGTGCCAGCACCAACAAAGTAAGGGGAAATGAGCAGTTCTTC.

The chain recombines TRBV19 with TRBJ2-7, with 10 nucleotides matching TRBD1. CDR3 length: 15 residues. Germline V lookup: CDR1 LNHDA, CDR2 SQIVND (reference sequence). With V trimmed by 6 bases and J by 3 bases, 8 bases remained unmatched. CDR3 sequence: CASSTIRDRGYEQYF. CDR3 DNA sequence: TGTGCCAGTAGCACTATTCGGGACAGGGGCTACGAGCAGTACTTC.

This chain joins TRBV9 and TRBJ2-3; 7 bases agree with TRBD1. V gave up 0 bases and J gave up 0 bases; unmatched junction bases: 4. Per germline, CDR1 SGDLS and CDR2 YYNGEE. This CDR3 comprises 16 residues. CDR3 DNA: TGTGCCAGCAGCGTAGGGGGACAGAGAAGCACAGATACGCAGTATTTT. Protein product: CASSVGGQRSTDTQYF.

Only one count was recorded for this clone. The gene calls are TRBV9 and TRBJ2-1, with 7 bases aligning to TRBD2. J lost 4 bases, V lost 3 bases, and 13 bases had no gene match. CDR3 length equals 17 residues. Germline V gives CDR1 SGDLS, CDR2 YYNGEE. CDR3 protein: CASSARDTSAPYNEQFF. In DNA, the CDR3 is TGTGCCAGCAGCGCCCGAGATACTAGCGCCCCGTACAATGAGCAGTTCTTC. The full variable domain, its missing parts supplied by reference TRBV9 and TRBJ2-1, is DSGVTQTPKHLITATGQRVTLRCSPRSGDLSVYWYQQSLDQGLQFLIQYYNGEERAKGNILERFSAQQFPDLHSELNLSSLELGDSALYFCASSARDTSAPYNEQFFGPGTRLTVL.

The V call is TRBV19, the J call TRBJ2-7; no reliable D call. Germline CDR1 reads LNHDA; CDR2 reads SQIVND (reference sequence). V was pared by 5 bases and J by 6 bases, with 11 bases between. CDR3 size: 12 residues. The CDR3 region has the DNA TGTGCCAGTAGTTCGTACGGTTCCGAGCAGTACTTC. It yields the protein CASSSYGSEQYF. Complete variable domain (other parts from reference TRBV19 and TRBJ2-7): DGGITQSPKYLFRKEGQNVTLSCEQNLNHDAMYWYRQDPGQGLRLIYYSQIVNDFQKGDIAEGYSVSREKKESFPLTVTSAQKNPTAFYLCASSSYGSEQYFGPGTRLTVT.